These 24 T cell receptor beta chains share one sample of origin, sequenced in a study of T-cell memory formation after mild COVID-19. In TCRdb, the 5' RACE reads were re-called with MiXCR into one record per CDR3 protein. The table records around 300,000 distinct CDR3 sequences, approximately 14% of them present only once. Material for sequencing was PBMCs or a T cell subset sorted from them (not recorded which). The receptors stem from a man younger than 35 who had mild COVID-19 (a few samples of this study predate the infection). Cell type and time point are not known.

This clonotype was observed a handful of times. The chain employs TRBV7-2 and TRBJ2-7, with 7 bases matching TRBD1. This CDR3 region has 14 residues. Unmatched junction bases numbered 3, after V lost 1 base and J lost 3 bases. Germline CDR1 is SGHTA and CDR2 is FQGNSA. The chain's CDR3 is CASSLVPGGYEQYF. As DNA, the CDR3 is TGTGCCAGCAGCTTAGTCCCAGGGGGCTACGAGCAGTACTTC.

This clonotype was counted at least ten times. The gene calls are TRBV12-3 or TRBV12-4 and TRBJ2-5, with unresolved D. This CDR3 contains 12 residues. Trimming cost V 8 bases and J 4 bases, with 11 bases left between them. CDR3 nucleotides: TGTGCCAGCTCTCCCCCTGCAGAGACCCAGTACTTC. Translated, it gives CASSPPAETQYF.

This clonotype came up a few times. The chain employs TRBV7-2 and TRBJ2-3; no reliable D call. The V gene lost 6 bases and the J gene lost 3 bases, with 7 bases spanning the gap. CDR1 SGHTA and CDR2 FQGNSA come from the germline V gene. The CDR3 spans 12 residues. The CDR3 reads CASSRATDTQYF. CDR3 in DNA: TGTGCCAGCAGTAGGGCAACAGATACGCAGTATTTT.

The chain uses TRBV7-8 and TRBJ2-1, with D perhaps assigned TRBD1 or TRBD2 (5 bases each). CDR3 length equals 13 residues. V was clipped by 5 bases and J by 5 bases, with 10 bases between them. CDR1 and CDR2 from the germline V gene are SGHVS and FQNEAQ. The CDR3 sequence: CASSQRGDNEQFF. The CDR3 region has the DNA TGTGCCAGCAGCCAAAGAGGGGACAATGAGCAGTTCTTC.

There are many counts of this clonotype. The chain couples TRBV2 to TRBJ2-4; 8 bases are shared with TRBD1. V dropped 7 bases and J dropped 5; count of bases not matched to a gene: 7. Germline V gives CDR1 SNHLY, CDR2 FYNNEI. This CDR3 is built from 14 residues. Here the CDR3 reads CASIGRDRQNIQYF. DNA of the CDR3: TGTGCCAGCATAGGAAGGGACAGGCAAAACATTCAGTACTTC.

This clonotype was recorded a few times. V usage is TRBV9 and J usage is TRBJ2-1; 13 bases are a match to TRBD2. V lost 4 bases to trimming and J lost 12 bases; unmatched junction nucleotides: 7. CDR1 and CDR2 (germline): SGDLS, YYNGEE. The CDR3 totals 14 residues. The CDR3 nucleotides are TGTGCCAGCAGCCAGACTAGCGGGGGGTTCCTGCAGTTCTTC. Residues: CASSQTSGGFLQFF.

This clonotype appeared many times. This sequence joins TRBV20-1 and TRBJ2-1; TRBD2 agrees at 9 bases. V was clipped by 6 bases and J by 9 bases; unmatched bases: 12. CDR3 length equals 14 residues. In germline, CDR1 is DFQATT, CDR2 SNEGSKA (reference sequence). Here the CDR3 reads CSAPPRTSDAEQFF. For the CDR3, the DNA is TGCAGTGCCCCTCCGAGGACTAGCGATGCTGAGCAGTTCTTC.

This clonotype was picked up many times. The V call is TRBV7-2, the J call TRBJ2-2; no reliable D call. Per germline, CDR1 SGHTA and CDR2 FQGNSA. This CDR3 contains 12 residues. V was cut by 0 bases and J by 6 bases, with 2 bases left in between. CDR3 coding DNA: TGTGCCAGCAGCTTAGCGGCCGGGGAGCTGTTTTTT. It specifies CASSLAAGELFF.

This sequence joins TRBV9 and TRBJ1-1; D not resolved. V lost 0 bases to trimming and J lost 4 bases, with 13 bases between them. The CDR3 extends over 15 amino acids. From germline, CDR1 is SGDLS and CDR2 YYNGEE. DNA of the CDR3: TGTGCCAGCAGCGTAGGTTCGCCGGGTAGCACTGAAGCTTTCTTT. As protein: CASSVGSPGSTEAFF.

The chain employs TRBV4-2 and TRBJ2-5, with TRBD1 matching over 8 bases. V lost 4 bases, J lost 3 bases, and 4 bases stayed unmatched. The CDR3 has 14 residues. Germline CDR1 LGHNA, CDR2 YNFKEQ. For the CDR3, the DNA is TGTGCCAGCAGCCGAGACAGGGGAGAAGAGACCCAGTACTTC. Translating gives CASSRDRGEETQYF.

This CDR3 is CASSYPLAMYNEQFF. The DNA for the CDR3 is TGTGCCAGCAGCTACCCACTAGCTATGTACAATGAGCAGTTCTTC. The genes are TRBV7-9 and TRBJ2-1, with D perhaps TRBD2 (6 bases). This CDR3 spans 15 amino acids. The germline CDR1 and CDR2 sequences are SEHNR and FQNEAQ (reference sequence). The V end lost 4 bases, the J end lost 4 bases, and 14 bases lay between the germline ends.

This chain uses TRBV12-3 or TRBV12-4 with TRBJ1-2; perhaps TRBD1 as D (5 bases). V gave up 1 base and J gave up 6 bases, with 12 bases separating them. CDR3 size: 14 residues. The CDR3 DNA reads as TGTGCCAGCAGTTTAGATCGGGGGAAAAATGGCTACACCTTC. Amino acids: CASSLDRGKNGYTF.

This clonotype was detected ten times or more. Here the CDR3 reads CASTPPGPSGNTIYF. CDR3 nucleotides: TGTGCCAGCACCCCCCCAGGTCCCTCTGGAAACACCATATATTTT. The gene calls are TRBV25-1 and TRBJ1-3; D gene ambiguous. This CDR3 has 15 residues. CDR1 is MGHDK and CDR2 is SYGVNS in the germline V gene. V was pared by 7 bases and J by 0 bases, with 13 bases between.

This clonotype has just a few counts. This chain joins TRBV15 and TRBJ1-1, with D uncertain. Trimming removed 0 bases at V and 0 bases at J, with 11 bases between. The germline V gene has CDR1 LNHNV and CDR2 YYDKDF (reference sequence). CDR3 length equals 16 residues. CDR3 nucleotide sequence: TGTGCCACCAGCAGAGATCCCCGACCGATGAACACTGAAGCTTTCTTT. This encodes CATSRDPRPMNTEAFF.

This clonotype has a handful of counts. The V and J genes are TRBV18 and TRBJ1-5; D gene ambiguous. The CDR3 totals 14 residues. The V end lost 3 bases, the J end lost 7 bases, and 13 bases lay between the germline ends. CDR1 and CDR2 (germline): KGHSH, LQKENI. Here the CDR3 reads CASSPDRLGQPQHF. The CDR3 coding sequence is TGTGCCAGCTCACCCGACCGGTTGGGCCAGCCCCAGCATTTT.

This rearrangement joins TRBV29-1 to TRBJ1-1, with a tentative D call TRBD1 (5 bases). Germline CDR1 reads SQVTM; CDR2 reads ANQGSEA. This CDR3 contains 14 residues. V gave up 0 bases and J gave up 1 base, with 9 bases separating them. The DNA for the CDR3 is TGCAGCGTTGAAGATGGGGACCCGAACACTGAAGCTTTCTTT. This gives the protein CSVEDGDPNTEAFF.

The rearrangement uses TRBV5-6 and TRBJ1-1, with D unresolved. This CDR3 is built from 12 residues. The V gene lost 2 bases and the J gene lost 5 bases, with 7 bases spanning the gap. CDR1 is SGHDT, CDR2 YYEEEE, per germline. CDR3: CASSFRRTEAFF. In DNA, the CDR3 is TGTGCCAGCAGCTTTCGGAGGACTGAAGCTTTCTTT. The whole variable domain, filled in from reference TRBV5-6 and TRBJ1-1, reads DAGVTQSPTHLIKTRGQQVTLRCSPKSGHDTVSWYQQALGQGPQFIFQYYEEEERQRGNFPDRFSGHQFPNYSSELNVNALLLGDSALYLCASSFRRTEAFFGQGTRLTVV.

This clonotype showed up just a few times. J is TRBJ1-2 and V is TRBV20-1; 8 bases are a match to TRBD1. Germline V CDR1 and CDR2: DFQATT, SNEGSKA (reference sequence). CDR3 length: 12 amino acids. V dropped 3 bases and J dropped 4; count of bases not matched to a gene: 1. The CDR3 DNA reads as TGCAGTGCTAGCGACAGGGGCTATGGCTACACCTTC. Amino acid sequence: CSASDRGYGYTF.

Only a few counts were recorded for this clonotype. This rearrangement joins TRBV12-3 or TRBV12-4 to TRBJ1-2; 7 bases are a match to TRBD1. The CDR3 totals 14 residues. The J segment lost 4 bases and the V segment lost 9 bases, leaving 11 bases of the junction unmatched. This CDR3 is CASSLGQASYGYTF. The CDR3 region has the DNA TGTGCCAGTAGCCTCGGACAGGCGAGCTATGGCTACACCTTC.

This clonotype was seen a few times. CDR3 in amino acids: CASSLRFSLHVSSYEQYF. CDR3 nucleotide sequence: TGCGCCAGCAGCTTGCGATTTTCGCTTCACGTTAGCTCCTACGAGCAGTACTTC. This rearrangement joins TRBV5-1 to TRBJ2-7; D uncertain. Germline values: CDR1 SGHRS, CDR2 YFSETQ. V lost 1 base, J lost 0 bases, and 20 bases lay in between. CDR3 size: 18 residues.

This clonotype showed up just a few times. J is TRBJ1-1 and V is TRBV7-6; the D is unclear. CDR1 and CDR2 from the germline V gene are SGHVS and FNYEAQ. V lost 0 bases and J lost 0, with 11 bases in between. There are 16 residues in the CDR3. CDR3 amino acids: CASSLAIGVVNTEAFF. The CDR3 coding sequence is TGTGCCAGCAGCTTAGCGATCGGGGTGGTGAACACTGAAGCTTTCTTT. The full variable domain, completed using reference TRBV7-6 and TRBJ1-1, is GAGVSQSPRYKVTKRGQDVALRCDPISGHVSLYWYRQALGQGPEFLTYFNYEAQQDKSGLPNDRFSAERPEGSISTLTIQRTEQRDSAMYRCASSLAIGVVNTEAFFGQGTRLTVV.

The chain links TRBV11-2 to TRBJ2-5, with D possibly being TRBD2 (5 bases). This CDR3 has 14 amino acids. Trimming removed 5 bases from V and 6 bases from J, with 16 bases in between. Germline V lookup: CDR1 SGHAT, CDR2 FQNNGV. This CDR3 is CASSPRRGRKTQYF. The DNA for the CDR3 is TGTGCCAGCAGCCCCCGTCGGGGTAGAAAGACCCAGTACTTC.

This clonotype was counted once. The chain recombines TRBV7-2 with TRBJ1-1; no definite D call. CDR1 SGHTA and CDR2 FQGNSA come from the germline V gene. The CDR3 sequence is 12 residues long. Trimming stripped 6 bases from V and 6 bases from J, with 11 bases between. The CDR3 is CASSFAWAEAFF. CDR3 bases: TGTGCCAGCAGTTTCGCCTGGGCTGAAGCTTTCTTT. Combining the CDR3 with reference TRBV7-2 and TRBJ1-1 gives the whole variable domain GAGVSQSPSNKVTEKGKDVELRCDPISGHTALYWYRQSLGQGLEFLIYFQGNSAPDKSGLPSDRFSAERTGGSVSTLTIQRTQQEDSAVYLCASSFAWAEAFFGQGTRLTVV.

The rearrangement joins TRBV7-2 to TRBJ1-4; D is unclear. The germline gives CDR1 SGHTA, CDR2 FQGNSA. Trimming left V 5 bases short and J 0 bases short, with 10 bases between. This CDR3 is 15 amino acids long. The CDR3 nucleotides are TGTGCCAGCAGCCCGCGGTTAGCAACTAATGAAAAACTGTTTTTT. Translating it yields CASSPRLATNEKLFF.